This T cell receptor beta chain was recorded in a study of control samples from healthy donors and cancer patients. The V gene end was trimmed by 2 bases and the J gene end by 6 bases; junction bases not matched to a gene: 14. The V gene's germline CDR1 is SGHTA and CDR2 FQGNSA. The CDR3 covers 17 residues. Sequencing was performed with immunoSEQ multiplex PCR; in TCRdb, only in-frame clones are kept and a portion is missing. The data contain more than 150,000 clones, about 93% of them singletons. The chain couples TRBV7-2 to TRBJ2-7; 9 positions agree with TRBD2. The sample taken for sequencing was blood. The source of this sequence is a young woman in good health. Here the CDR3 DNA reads TGTGCCAGCAGCTTACCGCGGGGGGGGCCAGGAGCGTCCGAGCAGTACTTC. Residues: CASSLPRGGPGASEQYF.